This TCR beta chain comes out of a study of early T cells in non-severe SARS-CoV-2 infection. Each CDR3 protein is one row after TCRdb ran MiXCR on the 5' RACE reads. The sample has tens of thousands of distinct CDR3 sequences; about 5.6% are singletons. This CDR3 is 12 amino acids long. This clonotype was detected many times. An end of the junction does not agree with germline; a read error may underlie this. The sample was whole blood. J is TRBJ1-1 and V is TRBV12-3 or TRBV12-4; D uncertain. The origin of this receptor is an adult who was a healthcare worker with PCR-confirmed SARS-CoV-2 infection or an uninfected control (not recorded which). This CDR3 reads CASCMSVTKAFF. CDR3 DNA: TGTGCCAGCTGCATGAGCGTCACTAAAGCTTTCTTT.